Included here is one TCR beta chain sequence, with context. The sample comes from a study of cytomegalovirus exposure and HLA in healthy donors. V lost 6 bases to trimming and J lost 3 bases; unmatched junction nucleotides: 13. The CDR3 is 16 residues long. The germline V gene has CDR1 LNHDA and CDR2 SQIVND (reference sequence). Use of 60 Vbeta and 13 Jbeta primers characterized the PCR. This table comes from immunoSEQ multiplex PCR, and its TCRdb copy is limited to in-frame clones, with some not included. The repertoire holds about 130,000 clones, with 75% to 85% as singletons. Sequencing was carried out using PBMCs. The clonotype originates from a man over 45 in good health and CMV-seronegative. The V and J genes are TRBV19 and TRBJ2-7, with 8 positions matching TRBD1. The DNA for the CDR3 is TGTGCCAGTAGCGAAGCCGGGACAGGCGGATACTACGAGCAGTACTTC. Encoded protein: CASSEAGTGGYYEQYF.